This TCR beta chain was captured by sequencing in a study of T cell repertoires in cytomegalovirus infection. On the study more broadly: Based on public TCR beta signatures, there were indications of CMV infection and of a matching HLA type.

Germline CDR1 and CDR2: SGHVT and SQSDAQ. Trimming stripped 5 bases from V and 2 bases from J, with 13 bases between. The CDR3 sequence is 15 residues long. Broader study findings: CMV carriers having the relevant HLA were flagged by cumulative public TCR beta family frequency.

At least ten counts were recorded for this clonotype. Its antigen remains unidentified. TCRdb reanalysed the reads using MiXCR and keeps one entry per CDR3 protein. The data hold 300,000 to 400,000 distinct CDR3 sequences, with more than 8% observed a single time. The source of this sequence is a human donor in good health (CMV status not recorded). Some clones in this sample may be carry-over from other donors' samples. The sequenced sample was PBMCs. The chain joins TRBV7-4 to TRBJ1-5; D gene ambiguous. The CDR3: CASSGRVGGNQPQHF. The CDR3 nucleotides are TGTGCCAGCAGCGGAAGGGTCGGGGGCAATCAGCCCCAGCATTTT. The full variable domain, rest sourced from reference TRBV7-4 and TRBJ1-5, is GAGVSQSPRYKVAKRGRDVALRCDSISGHVTLYWYRQTLGQGSEVLTYSQSDAQRDKSGRPSGRFSAERPERSVSTLKIQRTEQGDSAVYLCASSGRVGGNQPQHFGDGTRLSIL.